These T cell receptor beta chains were read from a single sample in a study of PD-1 blockade in classical Hodgkin lymphoma. The assay was immunoSEQ multiplex PCR, and TCRdb's table has in-frame clones only and misses some. The profile shows tens of thousands of clones, roughly nine tenths of them singletons. The material sequenced was peripheral blood mononuclear cells (PBMCs), taken at baseline. The receptors originated from a human donor with classical Hodgkin lymphoma. CDR3s include the opening cysteine and the closing phenylalanine or tryptophan. A D gene is named only where the DNA matches it firmly. A clone size is listed for some rows: how often the clone was seen (once, few, many), or a class if it is expanded.

j_call clone_size v_call d_call cdr3_nt cdr3_aa
TRBJ2-2 - TRBV2 TRBD2 TGTGCCAGCACGTCGGGGGAGGGCGAAAACACCGGGGAGCTGTTTTTT CASTSGEGENTGELFF
TRBJ1-1 - TRBV11-2 TRBD1 TGTGCCAGCAGCTTAGAGACGACAGGGATGCTGAACACTGAAGCTTTCTTT CASSLETTGMLNTEAFF
TRBJ2-2 few TRBV4-2 - TGTGCCAGCTCGAGCGCCGGGGAGCTGTTTTTT CASSSAGELFF
TRBJ1-2 - TRBV5-5 - TGTGCCAGCAGCTCACAGGGAGATGGCTACACCTTC CASSSQGDGYTF
TRBJ2-5 - TRBV27 TRBD2 TGTGCCAGCAGTTTACTAGCGGGAGAAGCATTGGAGACCCAGTACTTC CASSLLAGEALETQYF
TRBJ2-1 - TRBV23-1 - TGCGCCAGCAGTCAATGGAACCTCCTTCCGAGGAAAACCTCCTACAATGAGCAGTTCTTC CASSQWNLLPRKTSYNEQFF
TRBJ2-1 - TRBV27 TRBD1 TGTGCCAGCAGTCAAGGACAGGGAACGTACAATGAGCAGTTCTTC CASSQGQGTYNEQFF
TRBJ2-7 - TRBV7-9 - TGTGCCAGCGGAAGCGTCCTCTCCTACGAGCAGTACTTC CASGSVLSYEQYF
TRBJ2-3 - TRBV27 - TGTGCCAGCAGTACGCTCATTGGGTATACGCAGTATTTT CASSTLIGYTQYF
TRBJ1-5 - TRBV5-6 - TGTGCCAGCAGCTTGGGGAACGGGGGGGTAAATCAGCCCCAGCATTTT CASSLGNGGVNQPQHF
TRBJ1-4 - TRBV28 - TGTGCCAGCGGGCAGGGCGTGAATGAAAAACTGTTTTTT CASGQGVNEKLFF
TRBJ2-1 - TRBV6-1 - TGTGCCAGCAAAACTTACAATGAGCAGTTCTTC CASKTYNEQFF
TRBJ2-6 - TRBV27 - TGTGCCAGCAGTTTATCCACAGGCTCTGGGGCCAACGTCCTGACTTTC CASSLSTGSGANVLTF
TRBJ2-1 - TRBV29-1 - TGCAGCGTTAGGGGCGGGCGCCTAGGGCGGAATGAGCAGTTCTTC CSVRGGRLGRNEQFF
TRBJ2-7 - TRBV11-2 - TGTGCCAGCAGCTTAGAGGCTGGACTCTCAACCTACGAGCAGTACTTC CASSLEAGLSTYEQYF
TRBJ2-6 - TRBV29-1 - TGCAGCGTTGCGGACAGAAAATCTGGGGCCAACGTCCTGACTTTC CSVADRKSGANVLTF
TRBJ2-7 - TRBV5-1 TRBD1 TGCGCCAGTGGCCGGACAGGGGGCGGCTACGAGCAGTACTTC CASGRTGGGYEQYF
TRBJ2-2 - TRBV6-5 - TGTGCCAGCAGTCTAACATCAGGGCACGGGGAGCTGTTTTTT CASSLTSGHGELFF
TRBJ2-7 - TRBV11-2 - TGTGCCAGCGGAGAGGCCTCCTACGAGCAGTACTTC CASGEASYEQYF
TRBJ2-7 - TRBV28 - TGTGCCAGCAACCCCGGGGGCAGGAGCTCCTACGAGCAGTACTTC CASNPGGRSSYEQYF
TRBJ1-4 - TRBV19 - TGTGCCAGTAGTATCTCCTTTTTAACCTCTCAGGAAAAACTGTTTTTT CASSISFLTSQEKLFF
TRBJ1-1 - TRBV19 - TGTGCCAGTATAAGGAGGTACGGGGACACTGAAGCTTTCTTT CASIRRYGDTEAFF
TRBJ1-2 few TRBV9 - TGTGCCAGCAGCGTAGGGTACGGGGGCGCACGTTCTGGCTACACCTTC CASSVGYGGARSGYTF
TRBJ2-7 - TRBV6-5 TRBD1 TGTGCCAGCAGTTTCCGGGACAGGGTCTACGAGCAGTACTTC CASSFRDRVYEQYF
TRBJ2-3 - TRBV19 TRBD2 TGTGCCAGTAGTATTAGTGCGGGAGACACAGATACGCAGTATTTT CASSISAGDTDTQYF
TRBJ2-7 - TRBV28 TRBD2 TGTGCCAGCAGTGGTAATGAGCGGGAGGCCTCCTACGAGCAGTACTTC CASSGNEREASYEQYF